This T cell receptor (beta chain) appears in the sequencing data of a study of cytomegalovirus exposure and HLA in healthy donors. Findings and caveats of the study: The only immune exposure information that was available was CMV serostatus. Another analysis was done later, and it associated around 15,000 TCR beta sequences with HLA alleles at 0.05 false discovery rate.

As regards this clone: Its specificity is unknown.

PCR involved 60 Vbeta and 13 Jbeta primers. Assay used: immunoSEQ multiplex PCR; TCRdb lists only in-frame clones, some missing. Here the sample spans 110,000 to 150,000 clones, over 75% being singletons. The CDR3 has 14 residues. CDR1 is SGHNT and CDR2 is YENEEA in the germline V gene. The V segment lost 5 bases and the J segment 6 bases; nucleotides outside the gene matches: 6. The sequence came from a female donor in good health and CMV-seronegative. V is TRBV11-3 and J is TRBJ2-3; 9 nucleotides match TRBD1. Material: PBMCs. CDR3 nucleotide sequence: TGTGCCAGCAGCCGTAGACAGGGGGTGGATACGCAGTATTTT. Amino acids: CASSRRQGVDTQYF.